This entry lists 20 T cell receptor beta chains sequenced from one sample in a study of T cell responses to AZD1222 COVID-19 vaccine. This table comes from immunoSEQ multiplex PCR, and its TCRdb copy is limited to in-frame clones, with some not included. The sample yields some 110,000 clones, 70% to 90% seen once. Material: peripheral blood, obtained 28 days after the second AZD1222 dose. The receptor set was obtained from an adult who received the AZD1222 COVID-19 vaccine.

This chain uses TRBV29-1 with TRBJ2-6; no clear D gene. This CDR3 is built from 14 residues. Trimming took 2 bases from V and 3 from J, leaving 8 bases between them. Germline CDR1 and CDR2: SQVTM and ANQGSEA. The CDR3 DNA follows: TGCAGCGTTGAAAACGGCTATGGGGCCAACGTCCTGACTTTC. This encodes CSVENGYGANVLTF.

The chain joins TRBV6-2 or TRBV6-3 to TRBJ1-2; D may be TRBD1 (6 bases). Germline assignment: CDR1 MNHEY and CDR2 SVGEGT. The CDR3 contains 13 residues. V was pared by 2 bases and J by 4 bases, with 8 bases between. The CDR3 nucleotides are TGTGCCAGCAGTTACAGGACAGTCTATGGCTACACCTTC. It is translated as CASSYRTVYGYTF.

The chain is built from TRBV28 and TRBJ1-2, with 9 bases that match TRBD1. The V segment lost 10 bases and the J segment 6 bases; nucleotides outside the gene matches: 6. The CDR3 covers 12 residues. Germline CDR1 is MDHEN and CDR2 is SYDVKM. This CDR3 reads CATPGQGHGYTF. DNA of the CDR3: TGTGCCACACCGGGACAGGGCCATGGCTACACCTTC.

This clone was observed a single time. V is TRBV7-2 and J is TRBJ1-2; 7 nucleotides agree with TRBD1. This CDR3 region has 14 residues. The V segment lost 5 bases and the J segment 7 bases; nucleotides outside the gene matches: 10. CDR1 and CDR2 from the germline V gene are SGHTA and FQGNSA. The CDR3, as DNA: TGTGCCAGCAGCGTTACAGGGGTTGTGAGTGGCTACACCTTC. Its protein product is CASSVTGVVSGYTF.

To note about this clone: An end of the junction differs from the germline gene, which may be a read error. The gene calls are TRBV5-8 and TRBJ2-6; tentative D call: TRBD1 (6 bases). This CDR3 is built from 18 residues. The germline CDR1 and CDR2 sequences are SGHTS and YDEGEE. CDR3 DNA: TGTGCCAGCACCTTGTTGTACAGGGAAATCTCTGGGGCCAACGTCCTGACTTTC. Translating gives CASTLLYREISGANVLTF.

The chain uses TRBV15 and TRBJ1-5; no firm D call. Looked up from germline, CDR1 is LNHNV and CDR2 is YYDKDF (reference sequence). The CDR3 runs 15 residues. Trimming left V 0 bases short and J 4 bases short, with 10 bases between. The CDR3 loop is CATSRDLTRNQPQHF. CDR3 in DNA: TGTGCCACCAGCAGAGATCTCACCAGAAATCAGCCCCAGCATTTT.

The chain employs TRBV18 and TRBJ1-1; 7 nucleotides match TRBD1. In germline, CDR1 is KGHSH, CDR2 LQKENI. Trimming at V came to 4 bases and at J to 1 base, leaving 3 bases not matched to a gene. This CDR3 has 14 amino acids. Here the CDR3 reads CASSQDRRNTEAFF. The CDR3 DNA follows: TGTGCCAGCTCACAGGACAGGAGGAACACTGAAGCTTTCTTT.

This sequence joins TRBV9 and TRBJ1-2; 8 bases are shared with TRBD1. This CDR3 has 16 residues. The germline V gene has CDR1 SGDLS and CDR2 YYNGEE. J was trimmed by 8 bases and V by 0 bases; bases with no gene match: 12. The CDR3 here is CASSVGGGRGREGYTF. The CDR3 coding sequence is TGTGCCAGCAGCGTAGGAGGCGGCAGGGGGCGTGAGGGCTACACCTTC.

The J gene is TRBJ1-6, the V gene TRBV4-1; 8 bases map to TRBD1. In germline, CDR1 is MGHRA, CDR2 YSYEKL. The CDR3 loop spans 14 amino acids. The trim removed 5 bases at V and 7 bases at J, leaving 4 bases unmatched. The CDR3 region has the DNA TGCGCCAGCAGCTGGCGACAGGGGAATTCACCCCTCCACTTT. This encodes CASSWRQGNSPLHF.

This chain links TRBV20-1 with TRBJ1-4; 7 nucleotides agree with TRBD1. The V gene's germline CDR1 is DFQATT and CDR2 SNEGSKA (reference sequence). This CDR3 comprises 15 residues. J was trimmed by 8 bases and V by 3 bases; bases with no gene match: 12. In DNA form, the CDR3 reads TGCAGTGCTAGTAAGGGCGACAGGGTATTGGAAAAACTGTTTTTT. Translation: CSASKGDRVLEKLFF.

CDR3 nucleotide sequence: TGTGCCATCAGTGTGGGGGGGTTAAATGAAAAACTGTTTTTT. Its protein product is CAISVGGLNEKLFF. J is TRBJ1-4 and V is TRBV10-3, with D possibly TRBD1 on 5 matching bases. CDR3 size: 14 residues. V was cut by 4 bases and J by 5 bases, with 11 bases left in between. Per germline, CDR1 ENHRY and CDR2 SYGVKD.

This chain connects TRBV5-1 to TRBJ2-1, with 9 bases identical to TRBD2. Per germline, CDR1 SGHRS and CDR2 YFSETQ. This CDR3 is built from 16 residues. The J segment lost 5 bases and the V segment lost 0 bases, leaving 6 bases of the junction unmatched. In DNA form, the CDR3 reads TGCGCCAGCAGCTTGGCTGAAGCGGGGGGCCACAATGAGCAGTTCTTC. Residues: CASSLAEAGGHNEQFF. Using reference TRBV5-1 and TRBJ2-1 for the parts outside the CDR3, the full variable domain is KAGVTQTPRYLIKTRGQQVTLSCSPISGHRSVSWYQQTPGQGLQFLFEYFSETQRNKGNFPGRFSGRQFSNSRSEMNVSTLELGDSALYLCASSLAEAGGHNEQFFGPGTRLTVL.

This clone appeared once. The chain couples TRBV6-4 to TRBJ2-7, with TRBD2 matching over 9 bases. CDR3 size: 13 residues. Germline-derived CDR1 and CDR2 are MRHNA and SNTAGT. The V segment lost 3 bases and the J segment 3 bases; nucleotides outside the gene matches: 0. The CDR3 reads CASSETSGYEQYF. CDR3 sequence (DNA): TGTGCCAGCAGTGAGACTAGCGGCTACGAGCAGTACTTC.

The chain is built from TRBV30 and TRBJ1-2; no definite D call. The ends were cut back, 5 bases at V and 1 base at J, with 14 bases in the middle. The germline CDR1 and CDR2 sequences are GTSNPN and SVGIG (reference sequence). The CDR3 has 14 residues. This chain's CDR3 is CAWGPGVINYGYTF. For the CDR3, the DNA is TGTGCCTGGGGGCCCGGGGTGATTAACTATGGCTACACCTTC.

The chain employs TRBV7-2 and TRBJ1-1, with no clear D. The CDR3 covers 13 residues. The germline gives CDR1 SGHTA, CDR2 FQGNSA. V lost 5 bases and J lost 5, with 12 bases in between. The CDR3 protein is CASSPQLGTEAFF. The CDR3 nucleotides are TGTGCCAGCAGCCCCCAGTTGGGGACTGAAGCTTTCTTT.

This sequence joins TRBV6-5 and TRBJ1-2; the D gene is possibly TRBD1 (5 bases). The CDR3 length is 12 residues. V lost 7 bases and J lost 8, with 14 bases in between. CDR1 and CDR2 (germline): MNHEY, SVGAGI. The CDR3 sequence: CASTRDGRGYTF. In DNA, the CDR3 is TGTGCCAGCACCAGGGACGGGCGGGGCTACACCTTC.

V and J are TRBV7-2 and TRBJ2-3; 13 nucleotides align to TRBD2. Germline assignment: CDR1 SGHTA and CDR2 FQGNSA. The CDR3 is 15 residues long. V trimming: 6 bases; J trimming: 6 bases; junction bases outside the gene matches: 6. In DNA form, the CDR3 reads TGTGCCAGCAGTCCGACTAGCGGGAGGACGGATACGCAGTATTTT. Translated, it gives CASSPTSGRTDTQYF.

The chain joins TRBV27 to TRBJ1-4, with 9 positions matching TRBD1. CDR3 size: 13 residues. Trimming took 7 bases from V and 11 from J; bases not matched to a gene: 8. Germline CDR1 reads MNHEY; CDR2 reads SMNVEV (reference sequence). CDR3 region: CASKTGGGMKLFF. Written as DNA, the CDR3 is TGTGCCAGCAAAACAGGGGGCGGGATGAAACTGTTTTTT.

The V and J genes are TRBV2 and TRBJ1-2, with D tentatively TRBD1 (5 bases). The CDR3 is made up of 12 amino acids. Germline assignment: CDR1 SNHLY and CDR2 FYNNEI. Trimming stripped 7 bases from V and 7 bases from J, with 13 bases between. CDR3 sequence: CASTKDGAGYTF. As DNA, the CDR3 is TGTGCCAGCACCAAGGACGGGGCTGGCTACACCTTC.

This chain connects TRBV7-2 to TRBJ2-5, with D tentatively TRBD2 (5 bases). Germline CDR1 is SGHTA and CDR2 is FQGNSA. Trimming took 4 bases from V and 7 from J, leaving 19 bases between them. The CDR3 extends over 15 amino acids. The CDR3, as DNA: TGTGCCAGCAGCTCCCGGCTGTCCGGGGAAGGGACCCAGTACTTC. It translates to CASSSRLSGEGTQYF.